This paragraph reports one T cell receptor beta chain. Different DNA sequences within this sample yield the same CDR3. Method: immunoSEQ multiplex PCR; TCRdb's copy keeps in-frame clones and lacks some. Seen here are over a million clones, 98% observed once, and the top ten hold roughly 0.4%. This sample stems from a study of shared clonotypes between healthy human individuals. The CDR3 covers 13 residues. V was cut by 0 bases and J by 4 bases, with 7 bases left in between. Germline lookup yields CDR1 SGHRS and CDR2 YFSETQ. The sequence was collected from a man between 25 and 39 years old in good health. The chain employs TRBV5-1 and TRBJ1-2; D call uncertain. The sequencing input was naive CD4+ T cells sorted from blood. As for subset: CD45RA+ positively selected. CDR3 amino acids: CASSLADSYGYTF. Written as DNA, the CDR3 is TGCGCCAGCAGCTTGGCCGATTCCTATGGCTACACCTTC.